One sample yielded the 30 T cell receptor beta chains listed below, sequenced in a study of PD-L1 blockade in urothelial cancer. TCRdb's table, derived via immunoSEQ multiplex PCR, lists solely in-frame clones and lacks some. Counted here are around 100,000 clones, under 85% occurring once; the ten biggest clones make up approximately 2.4%. The sequenced sample was PBMCs, obtained around atezolizumab (anti-PD-L1) treatment. These receptor sequences come from a man in his fifties or sixties with urothelial cancer.

This clone was counted many times. The V gene is TRBV5-1, the J gene TRBJ2-7, with 13 bases fitting TRBD2. CDR1 is SGHRS and CDR2 is YFSETQ in the germline V gene. V shed 4 bases, J shed 0 bases, and the junction held 7 bases outside the gene matches. The CDR3 is 17 residues long. Here the CDR3 reads CASSHRTSGGSSYEQYF. CDR3 DNA: TGCGCCAGCAGCCACCGGACTAGCGGGGGAAGCTCCTACGAGCAGTACTTC.

At least ten counts were recorded for this clone. The chain recombines TRBV30 with TRBJ2-3, with D possibly being TRBD2 (7 bases). Trimming took off 3 bases at V and 4 bases at J, with 17 bases between the two ends. This CDR3 contains 15 residues. From germline, CDR1 is GTSNPN and CDR2 SVGIG (reference sequence). In DNA form, the CDR3 reads TGTGCCTGGAGCGGGGGCAGCGGGACGGCAGATACGCAGTATTTT. It is translated as CAWSGGSGTADTQYF.

The CDR3 loop is CASSLQRGSYEQYF. DNA of the CDR3: TGTGCCAGCAGCTTACAGAGAGGGAGCTACGAGCAGTACTTC. The chain links TRBV11-2 to TRBJ2-7; tentatively, D is TRBD2 (5 bases). The CDR3 has 14 residues. Per the germline V gene, CDR1 is SGHAT and CDR2 is FQNNGV. The V end lost 2 bases, the J end lost 3 bases, and 11 bases lay between the germline ends.

The genes are TRBV4-2 and TRBJ1-3; D gene unclear. V lost 0 bases and J lost 0, with 9 bases in between. The V gene's germline CDR1 is LGHNA and CDR2 YNFKEQ. This CDR3 has 16 residues. Written as DNA, the CDR3 is TGTGCCAGCAGCCAAGATCCCGGAGGCTCTGGAAACACCATATATTTT. As protein: CASSQDPGGSGNTIYF.

J is TRBJ1-1 and V is TRBV6-5, with 8 positions matching TRBD1. The germline CDR1 and CDR2 sequences are MNHEY and SVGAGI. Trimming removed 6 bases from V and 7 bases from J; junction bases left unmatched: 4. The CDR3 runs 12 residues. CDR3 DNA sequence: TGTGCCAGCAGGCCAGACAGGGGTGAAGCTTTCTTT. It codes for CASRPDRGEAFF.

Of note for this clone: Relative to the germline gene, one junction end is altered; a read error may explain this. The chain couples TRBV5-1 to TRBJ2-3; tentatively, D is TRBD2 (7 bases). CDR3 length equals 16 residues. The germline gives CDR1 SGHRS, CDR2 YFSETQ. CDR3 in DNA: TGCGCCAGCACCTTGGGGGGGCAGGGTGTCACAGATACGCAGTATTTT. It encodes CASTLGGQGVTDTQYF.

CDR3 protein: CASSFRPGTSGRFNEQFF. CDR3 coding DNA: TGTGCCAGCAGCTTCCGTCCCGGGACTAGCGGGAGATTTAATGAGCAGTTCTTC. V and J are TRBV7-9 and TRBJ2-1; 14 bases are shared with TRBD2. The germline V gene has CDR1 SEHNR and CDR2 FQNEAQ (reference sequence). The CDR3 has 18 residues. V shed 3 bases, J shed 7 bases, and the junction held 11 bases outside the gene matches.

Details on this clone: At one boundary the junction diverges from the germline segment, which might be a read error. The chain combines TRBV5-1 with TRBJ2-3, with a weak D call TRBD1 (5 bases). In germline, CDR1 is SGHRS, CDR2 YFSETQ. The CDR3 totals 14 residues. The CDR3 DNA reads TGCGCCAGCAGTTTGGTCTGGGGCGCAGATACGCAGTATTTT. This translates into CASSLVWGADTQYF.

The chain has TRBV27 and TRBJ2-5; 14 nucleotides agree with TRBD2. The CDR3 length is 17 residues. V lost 5 bases and J lost 5; bases outside the gene matches: 10. Looked up from germline, CDR1 is MNHEY and CDR2 is SMNVEV (reference sequence). The CDR3 protein is CASSPRTSGRLRETQYF. DNA of the CDR3: TGTGCCAGCAGTCCACGGACTAGCGGGAGGTTACGGGAGACCCAGTACTTC.

The chain combines TRBV19 with TRBJ2-1, with TRBD2 matching over 7 bases. The CDR3 is 15 residues long. Germline V lookup: CDR1 LNHDA, CDR2 SQIVND (reference sequence). V shed 10 bases, J shed 0 bases, and the junction held 9 bases outside the gene matches. CDR3: CATETTSASYNEQFF. The CDR3 DNA sequence: TGTGCCACCGAAACTACTAGCGCCTCCTACAATGAGCAGTTCTTC.

The chain couples TRBV7-8 to TRBJ1-6, with D perhaps matching TRBD1 (5 bases). This CDR3 has 18 residues. Trimming pared 4 bases from V and 0 bases from J, leaving 16 bases between. Per the germline V gene, CDR1 is SGHVS and CDR2 is FQNEAQ. Here the CDR3 reads CASSSPGDISSYNSPLHF. DNA for the CDR3: TGTGCCAGCAGCTCCCCGGGGGATATAAGCTCCTATAATTCACCCCTCCACTTT.

This rearrangement joins TRBV6-6 to TRBJ2-1; 8 bases line up with TRBD2. Germline CDR1 is MNHNY and CDR2 is SVGAGI (reference sequence). V dropped 7 bases and J dropped 4; count of bases not matched to a gene: 12. This CDR3 has 16 residues. CDR3 sequence: CASTPQLAEKYNEQFF. For the CDR3, the DNA is TGTGCCAGCACCCCACAACTAGCGGAGAAATACAATGAGCAGTTCTTC.

The chain employs TRBV7-8 and TRBJ2-7; TRBD2 aligns across 11 bases. This CDR3 comprises 17 residues. Germline CDR1 and CDR2: SGHVS and FQNEAQ. Trimming removed 1 base from V and 11 bases from J; junction bases left unmatched: 16. For the CDR3, the DNA is TGTGCCAGCAGCTTAGGCAGCAGAACCGTACTAGCGGGAGAAGAGTACTTC. Its protein product is CASSLGSRTVLAGEEYF.

The chain carries TRBV6-6 and TRBJ1-1, with a weak D call TRBD1 (6 bases). Germline V gene sequence: CDR1 MNHNY, CDR2 SVGAGI (reference sequence). V lost 2 bases and J lost 0, with 13 bases in between. The CDR3 length is 16 residues. CDR3 sequence reads: CASSYTGGFMNTEAFF. The CDR3 bases are TGTGCCAGCAGTTACACGGGGGGCTTCATGAACACTGAAGCTTTCTTT.

CDR3 in amino acids: CASSLALQGPDTQYF. CDR3 bases: TGCGCCAGCAGCTTGGCTTTACAGGGCCCAGATACGCAGTATTTT. The chain combines TRBV5-1 with TRBJ2-3; maybe TRBD1 (6 bases). Germline CDR1 SGHRS, CDR2 YFSETQ. V dropped 0 bases and J dropped 4 bases, with 12 bases sitting between them. The CDR3 has 15 residues.

The chain couples TRBV7-2 to TRBJ2-2; TRBD1 aligns across 8 bases. The CDR3 sequence is 15 residues long. The germline CDR1 and CDR2 sequences are SGHTA and FQGNSA. After removal of 1 base from V and 4 bases from J, the junction contained 2 bases not matched to a gene. The DNA for the CDR3 is TGTGCCAGCAGCTTAGGACAGGGGAGCACCGGGGAGCTGTTTTTT. This translates into CASSLGQGSTGELFF.

This rearrangement joins TRBV5-1 to TRBJ1-6; D remains unclear. V was trimmed by 0 bases and J by 6 bases, leaving 10 bases between them. This CDR3 comprises 15 residues. CDR1 SGHRS and CDR2 YFSETQ come from the germline V gene. The CDR3 sequence is CASSLESRINSPLHF. CDR3 nucleotide sequence: TGCGCCAGCAGCTTGGAGAGCAGGATTAATTCACCCCTCCACTTT.

The chain combines TRBV6-1 with TRBJ1-4; perhaps TRBD1 as D (5 bases). Trimming removed 4 bases at V and 3 bases at J, with 18 bases between. Germline CDR1 reads MNHNS; CDR2 reads SASEGT. This CDR3 region has 17 residues. For the CDR3, the DNA is TGTGCCAGCAGTGGCCGGATATACAGGAGTTCTAATGAAAAACTGTTTTTT. Translating gives CASSGRIYRSSNEKLFF.

This chain links TRBV30 with TRBJ2-1; 10 nucleotides align to TRBD1. Germline V lookup: CDR1 GTSNPN, CDR2 SVGIG (reference sequence). The junction had 10 bases not matched to a gene; V was cut back by 2 bases and J by 9 bases. This CDR3 has 15 amino acids. CDR3 in amino acids: CAWSTGTGAKGEQFF. The CDR3 coding sequence is TGTGCCTGGAGTACCGGGACAGGGGCGAAGGGTGAGCAGTTCTTC.

The V gene is TRBV6-5, the J gene TRBJ1-2, with 7 bases that match TRBD1. V was pared by 6 bases and J by 3 bases, with 10 bases of the junction left unmatched. The CDR3 sequence is 15 residues long. CDR1 is MNHEY and CDR2 is SVGAGI in the germline V gene. The CDR3 here is CASSPGQVRHYGYTF. CDR3 nucleotide sequence: TGTGCCAGCAGCCCCGGACAGGTTCGTCACTATGGCTACACCTTC.

V is TRBV28 and J is TRBJ2-7, with 10 bases fitting TRBD1. In germline, CDR1 is MDHEN, CDR2 SYDVKM. The CDR3 has 15 amino acids. V was pared by 6 bases and J by 3 bases, with 8 bases of the junction left unmatched. Written as DNA, the CDR3 is TGTGCCAGCAGATCGGCCGGGACAGGGGTCTACGAGCAGTACTTC. Protein product: CASRSAGTGVYEQYF.

The CDR3 sequence is CASSERGSSNTEAFF. The DNA of the CDR3 is TGTGCCAGTAGTGAACGGGGAAGTAGTAATACTGAAGCTTTCTTT. The genes are TRBV19 and TRBJ1-1, with D unclear. V shed 5 bases and J shed 5 bases, with 18 bases lying between them. CDR1 and CDR2 (germline): LNHDA, SQIVND (reference sequence). The CDR3 runs 15 residues.

This clone was recorded a few times. This chain links TRBV9 with TRBJ2-2; possibly TRBD2 for D (5 bases). Germline V gene lookup returns CDR1 SGDLS and CDR2 YYNGEE. V lost 7 bases, J lost 2 bases, and 12 bases lay in between. The CDR3 spans 14 residues. In DNA, the CDR3 is TGTGCCAGCGCGGAACTAGGTAACACCGGGGAGCTGTTTTTT. As protein: CASAELGNTGELFF.

This chain links TRBV7-3 with TRBJ2-3, with 8 bases matching TRBD2. Germline CDR1 is SGHTA and CDR2 is FQGTGA. Losses at the gene ends were 3 bases for V and 1 base for J; bases not matched to a gene: 9. The CDR3 runs 17 residues. The CDR3 coding sequence is TGTGCCAGCAGCTTGGGGCTGGGACTAGAGGGCACAGATACGCAGTATTTT. Residues: CASSLGLGLEGTDTQYF. The whole variable domain, remainder taken from reference TRBV7-3 and TRBJ2-3, is GAGVSQTPSNKVTEKGKYVELRCDPISGHTALYWYRQSLGQGPEFLIYFQGTGAADDSGLPNDRFFAVRPEGSVSTLKIQRTERGDSAVYLCASSLGLGLEGTDTQYFGPGTRLTVL.

V and J are TRBV2 and TRBJ1-2; perhaps TRBD1 as D (6 bases). CDR1 and CDR2 from the germline V gene are SNHLY and FYNNEI. CDR3 size: 12 residues. Trimming cost V 8 bases and J 6 bases, with 13 bases left between them. The CDR3 DNA follows: TGTGCCAGCTGGGGGCTCCGGAATGGCTACACCTTC. Protein: CASWGLRNGYTF.

CDR3 sequence (DNA): TGTGCCAGCAGACTTACACGACTAGCCAACAATGAGCAGTTCTTC. It is translated as CASRLTRLANNEQFF. The chain is built from TRBV11-2 and TRBJ2-1; 7 nucleotides agree with TRBD2. V shed 6 bases, J shed 5 bases, and the junction held 10 bases outside the gene matches. CDR1 is SGHAT, CDR2 FQNNGV, per germline. This CDR3 has 15 residues.

V is TRBV9 and J is TRBJ2-4; 8 bases match TRBD1. CDR1 is SGDLS, CDR2 YYNGEE, per germline. V trimming: 4 bases; J trimming: 7 bases; junction bases outside the gene matches: 13. CDR3 length equals 16 residues. CDR3 DNA: TGTGCCAGCAGCTCAGAGGGGCAGGGGGCCAGGAACATTCAGTACTTC. Translation gives CASSSEGQGARNIQYF.

This chain uses TRBV2 with TRBJ1-2; TRBD1 matches at 8 bases. CDR1 is SNHLY, CDR2 FYNNEI, per germline. The CDR3 extends over 14 amino acids. Losses at the gene ends were 4 bases for V and 8 bases for J; bases not matched to a gene: 9. As DNA, the CDR3 is TGTGCCAGCAGTGTGACAGGGGCAGTCGTCGGCTACACCTTC. This encodes CASSVTGAVVGYTF.

The chain has TRBV28 and TRBJ1-6; possibly TRBD1 for D (6 bases). The CDR3 runs to 13 residues. V was cut by 11 bases and J by 10 bases, with 18 bases left in between. Germline CDR1 reads MDHEN; CDR2 reads SYDVKM. The CDR3 reads CACTGTPGSPLHF. The CDR3 DNA reads as TGTGCCTGCACGGGGACACCGGGCTCACCCCTCCACTTT. The entire variable domain, with the rest obtained from reference TRBV28 and TRBJ1-6, is as follows: DVKVTQSSRYLVKRTGEKVFLECVQDMDHENMFWYRQDPGLGLRLIYFSYDVKMKEKGDIPEGYSVSREKKERFSLILESASTNQTSMYLCACTGTPGSPLHFGNGTRLTVT.

The chain recombines TRBV30 with TRBJ2-1; 8 bases map to TRBD2. The CDR3 sequence is 15 residues long. Germline-derived CDR1 and CDR2 are GTSNPN and SVGIG (reference sequence). J lost 3 bases, V lost 2 bases, and 6 bases had no gene match. The CDR3 nucleotides read TGTGCCTGGAGTAGTAAAGCGGGAGTCTACAATGAGCAGTTCTTC. Translating gives CAWSSKAGVYNEQFF.